The clone carrying this TCR beta chain was counted a few times. Its antigen is unknown. Profiled with immunoSEQ multiplex PCR; TCRdb holds only in-frame clones, not every one. The sample has approximately 940,000 clones, about three quarters seen once. The V gene lost 1 base and the J gene lost 5 bases, with 6 bases spanning the gap. The CDR3 covers 12 residues. Germline assignment: CDR1 SEHNR and CDR2 FQNEAQ (reference sequence). The data belong to a study of shared clonotypes between healthy human individuals. Overall study results and limits: Generation probabilities of non-shared clonotypes were lower (relative to those shared by all four donors). Rarefaction analysis demonstrated incomplete sorted-subset sequencing notwithstanding large depth.

Sample: memory CD4+ T cells sorted from blood. The subset is: CD45RA-negative fraction. The sequence derives from a man between 18 and 29 years old in good health. The chain employs TRBV7-9 and TRBJ2-7, with D unresolved. CDR3 in DNA: TGTGCCAGCAGCTTAGAGGTCGACGAGCAGTACTTC. Its protein is CASSLEVDEQYF. The whole variable domain, filled in from reference TRBV7-9 and TRBJ2-7, reads DTGVSQNPRHKITKRGQNVTFRCDPISEHNRLYWYRQTLGQGPEFLTYFQNEAQLEKSRLLSDRFSAERPKGSFSTLEIQRTEQGDSAMYLCASSLEVDEQYFGPGTRLTVT.